Listed here are 20 T cell receptor beta chains from one sample, sequenced in a study of radiotherapy plus CTLA-4 blockade in lung cancer. Profiling relied on immunoSEQ multiplex PCR, and the TCRdb table lists in-frame clones only, not all of them. This sample has approximately 89,000 clones, with over 75% found just once. The material sequenced was peripheral blood, taken from a patient treated with radiotherapy plus ipilimumab. All receptors come from a human donor with non-small cell lung cancer that progressed on radiotherapy plus ipilimumab.

The gene calls are TRBV7-3 and TRBJ2-1; either TRBD1 or TRBD2 may fit D (5 bases each). The germline CDR1 and CDR2 sequences are SGHTA and FQGTGA. The V gene lost 2 bases and the J gene lost 9 bases, with 5 bases spanning the gap. The CDR3 spans 11 residues. Here the CDR3 reads CASSLGGEQFF. CDR3 sequence (DNA): TGTGCCAGCAGCTTAGGGGGTGAGCAGTTCTTC.

In this sample, this clone turned up a few times. This chain links TRBV6-6 with TRBJ2-5, with a possible D match to TRBD2 (6 bases). CDR1 is MNHNY and CDR2 is SVGAGI in the germline V gene (reference sequence). The CDR3 is made up of 16 amino acids. The V and J ends lost 2 bases and 5 bases respectively, with 18 bases between them. The CDR3 sequence is CASSYKDGRREETQYF. In nucleotides, the CDR3 is TGTGCCAGCAGTTACAAGGATGGTCGGAGGGAGGAGACCCAGTACTTC.

The sample holds one count of this clone. The V call is TRBV10-3, the J call TRBJ2-2; D perhaps matches TRBD2 (6 bases). Per germline, CDR1 ENHRY and CDR2 SYGVKD. The length of the CDR3 is 14 residues. V lost 7 bases and J lost 4, with 13 bases in between. CDR3 in DNA: TGTGCCATCAAGTCGGAGGGCGTCACCGGGGAGCTGTTTTTT. It yields the protein CAIKSEGVTGELFF.

In DNA form, the CDR3 reads TGTGCCAGCAGCTATAAAGGGGGCGGAGAGACCCAGTACTTC. As protein: CASSYKGGGETQYF. The V call is TRBV5-4, the J call TRBJ2-5; 7 bases match TRBD1. Trimming cost V 3 bases and J 4 bases; bases outside gene matches: 6. Germline V gene sequence: CDR1 SGHNT, CDR2 YYREEE (reference sequence). CDR3 length: 14 residues.

This chain connects TRBV27 to TRBJ1-4; no clear D gene. Germline V gene sequence: CDR1 MNHEY, CDR2 SMNVEV (reference sequence). The CDR3 consists of 13 residues. The V end was cut by 4 bases, the J end by 5 bases, with 8 bases between. The CDR3 DNA follows: TGTGCCAGCAGTTCCCGAAAGAATGAAAAACTGTTTTTT. It yields the protein CASSSRKNEKLFF.

This chain uses TRBV7-2 with TRBJ2-7, with 8 bases identical to TRBD1. This CDR3 contains 15 residues. Germline CDR1 and CDR2: SGHTA and FQGNSA. The V gene end was trimmed by 2 bases and the J gene end by 0 bases; junction bases not matched to a gene: 3. For the CDR3, the DNA is TGTGCCAGCAGCTTAAGCAGGGGGCTCTCCTACGAGCAGTACTTC. Translation gives CASSLSRGLSYEQYF. The full variable domain, in which reference TRBV7-2 and TRBJ2-7 provide the parts outside the CDR3, is GAGVSQSPSNKVTEKGKDVELRCDPISGHTALYWYRQSLGQGLEFLIYFQGNSAPDKSGLPSDRFSAERTGGSVSTLTIQRTQQEDSAVYLCASSLSRGLSYEQYFGPGTRLTVT.

The chain employs TRBV7-6 and TRBJ1-4; D call uncertain. The CDR3 totals 15 residues. Per germline, CDR1 SGHVS and CDR2 FNYEAQ. V lost 5 bases, J lost 8 bases, and 18 bases lay in between. CDR3 DNA: TGTGCCAGCAGCCTGGACCGAAACAGACGGGAAAAACTGTTTTTT. This gives the protein CASSLDRNRREKLFF.

V and J are TRBV13 and TRBJ2-1, with 8 bases identical to TRBD1. Per germline, CDR1 PRHDT and CDR2 FYEKMQ (reference sequence). This CDR3 has 17 residues. With V trimmed by 4 bases and J by 6 bases, 14 bases remained unmatched. This CDR3 reads CASSSRWGDRGSNEQFF. DNA for the CDR3: TGTGCCAGCAGCTCGCGGTGGGGAGACAGGGGAAGCAATGAGCAGTTCTTC.

This clone showed up just a few times. V gene TRBV18 combines with J gene TRBJ2-7, with D hard to call. V was trimmed by 0 bases and J by 6 bases, leaving 6 bases between them. Per the germline V gene, CDR1 is KGHSH and CDR2 is LQKENI. The CDR3 contains 12 residues. The CDR3 DNA reads TGTGCCAGCTCACCACCGGGGTCCGAGCAGTACTTC. This encodes CASSPPGSEQYF.

This chain links TRBV30 with TRBJ1-2, with a tentative D call TRBD1 (6 bases). CDR1 is GTSNPN and CDR2 is SVGIG in the germline V gene (reference sequence). CDR3 length: 15 amino acids. V was cut by 0 bases and J by 4 bases, with 15 bases left in between. The CDR3 nucleotides are TGTGCCTGGAGTGTAGAGGGCCAGGGGACCTATGGCTACACCTTC. It translates to CAWSVEGQGTYGYTF. Full variable domain (remainder filled in from reference TRBV30 and TRBJ1-2): SQTIHQWPATLVQPVGSPLSLECTVEGTSNPNLYWYRQAAGRGLQLLFYSVGIGQISSEVPQNLSASRPQDRQFILSSKKLLLSDSGFYLCAWSVEGQGTYGYTFGSGTRLTVV.

The chain has TRBV27 and TRBJ1-1, with D unclear. The V gene's germline CDR1 is MNHEY and CDR2 SMNVEV (reference sequence). CDR3 length: 15 residues. V was shortened by 6 bases and J by 1 base, with 15 bases between the two germline ends. CDR3 amino acids: CASRLGGPGNTEAFF. The CDR3 nucleotides are TGTGCCAGCAGACTCGGCGGACCGGGGAACACTGAAGCTTTCTTT.

The chain has TRBV7-2 and TRBJ1-4, with D unresolved. Germline CDR1 and CDR2: SGHTA and FQGNSA. The CDR3 spans 15 residues. With 5 bases removed from V and 0 bases from J, the gap between germline ends came to 10 bases. CDR3 sequence: CASSQGTSTNEKLFF. As DNA, the CDR3 is TGTGCCAGCAGCCAAGGTACCTCAACTAATGAAAAACTGTTTTTT.

CDR3 bases: TGTGCCAGTGGGACAGGGGAAATCTATGGCTACACCTTC. Translated, it gives CASGTGEIYGYTF. The chain combines TRBV7-9 with TRBJ1-2, with 10 bases aligning to TRBD1. Trimming cost V 9 bases and J 4 bases; bases outside gene matches: 5. Germline lookup yields CDR1 SEHNR and CDR2 FQNEAQ (reference sequence). The CDR3 has 13 residues.

V usage is TRBV4-2 and J usage is TRBJ2-3; D ambiguous. CDR3 length: 15 amino acids. Germline loops: CDR1 LGHNA, CDR2 YNFKEQ. The V end lost 4 bases, the J end lost 2 bases, and 13 bases lay between the germline ends. Here the CDR3 DNA reads TGTGCCAGCAGCCCCCAAGGCCAGATCACAGATACGCAGTATTTT. Its protein is CASSPQGQITDTQYF.

This chain connects TRBV4-3 to TRBJ2-2, with no clear D. Germline V lookup: CDR1 LGHNA, CDR2 YSLEER. V was cut by 1 base and J by 0 bases, with 12 bases left in between. The CDR3 contains 17 residues. CDR3 in amino acids: CASSQGAGLANTGELFF. The CDR3 DNA reads as TGCGCCAGCAGCCAAGGCGCCGGGCTAGCGAACACCGGGGAGCTGTTTTTT.

The chain is built from TRBV9 and TRBJ1-6, with 8 positions matching TRBD1. The CDR3 has 13 amino acids. CDR1 and CDR2 (germline): SGDLS, YYNGEE. V dropped 4 bases and J dropped 10; count of bases not matched to a gene: 4. This chain's CDR3 is CASSTPGGSPLHF. The CDR3 region has the DNA TGTGCCAGCAGCACTCCAGGGGGCTCACCCCTCCACTTT.

The rearrangement uses TRBV29-1 and TRBJ2-5; D possibly uses TRBD1 or TRBD2 (6 bases each). The CDR3 is 13 amino acids. Trimming cost V 1 base and J 5 bases, with 11 bases left between them. CDR1 is SQVTM and CDR2 is ANQGSEA in the germline V gene. Written as DNA, the CDR3 is TGCAGCGTTGAAGGCAGGGGACTGGAGACCCAGTACTTC. This codes for CSVEGRGLETQYF.

As concerns this clone: The sample holds other DNA sequences that translate to the same CDR3. The chain has TRBV18 and TRBJ1-1, with D hard to call. V lost 2 bases, J lost 1 base, and 5 bases lay in between. Germline loops: CDR1 KGHSH, CDR2 LQKENI. This CDR3 spans 13 amino acids. The CDR3 region is CASSPGRNTEAFF. The CDR3 coding sequence is TGTGCCAGCTCACCAGGGAGGAACACTGAAGCTTTCTTT.

The count of this clone is one. A junction end diverges from the germline sequence, so it may reflect a read error. The V and J genes are TRBV6-6 and TRBJ2-7, with 11 bases that match TRBD2. Per germline, CDR1 MNHNY and CDR2 SVGAGI (reference sequence). This CDR3 spans 15 amino acids. CDR3 loop: CVSTLGLADSYEQYF. CDR3 nucleotide sequence: TGTGTCAGCACCCTGGGACTAGCGGACTCCTACGAGCAGTACTTC.

The rearrangement uses TRBV30 and TRBJ2-5, with D possibly called TRBD1 or TRBD2 (6 bases each). The V end was cut by 5 bases, the J end by 4 bases, with 14 bases between. In germline, CDR1 is GTSNPN, CDR2 SVGIG (reference sequence). This CDR3 is built from 13 residues. The CDR3 nucleotides are TGTGCCTGGGGTTCGAAGGGGGGAGAGACCCAGTACTTC. The encoded protein is CAWGSKGGETQYF.